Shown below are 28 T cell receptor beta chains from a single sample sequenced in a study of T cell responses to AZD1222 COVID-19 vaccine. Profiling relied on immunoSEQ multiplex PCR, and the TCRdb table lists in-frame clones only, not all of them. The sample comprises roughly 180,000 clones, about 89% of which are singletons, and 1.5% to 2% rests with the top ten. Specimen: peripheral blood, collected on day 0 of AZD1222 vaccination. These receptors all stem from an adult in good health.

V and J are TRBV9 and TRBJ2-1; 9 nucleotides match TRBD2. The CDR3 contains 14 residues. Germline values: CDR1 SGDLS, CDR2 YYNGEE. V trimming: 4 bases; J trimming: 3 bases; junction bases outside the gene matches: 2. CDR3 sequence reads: CASSWRGGYNEQFF. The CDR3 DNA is TGTGCCAGCAGCTGGCGGGGGGGCTACAATGAGCAGTTCTTC.

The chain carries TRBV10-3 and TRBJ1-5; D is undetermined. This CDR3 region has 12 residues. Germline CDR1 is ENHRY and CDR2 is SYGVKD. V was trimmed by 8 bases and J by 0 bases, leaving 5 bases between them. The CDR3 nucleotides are TGTGCCATCGGGGATAGCAATCAGCCCCAGCATTTT. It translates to CAIGDSNQPQHF.

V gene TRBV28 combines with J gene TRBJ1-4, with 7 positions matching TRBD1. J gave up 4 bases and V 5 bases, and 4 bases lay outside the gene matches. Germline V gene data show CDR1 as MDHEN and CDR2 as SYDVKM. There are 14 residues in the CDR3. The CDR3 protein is CASSGTDFNEKLFF. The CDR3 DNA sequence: TGTGCCAGCAGTGGGACAGATTTTAATGAAAAACTGTTTTTT.

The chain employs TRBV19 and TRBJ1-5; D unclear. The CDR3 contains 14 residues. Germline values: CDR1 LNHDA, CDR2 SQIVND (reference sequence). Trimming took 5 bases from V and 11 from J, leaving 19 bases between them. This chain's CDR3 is CASSPGSPFAAQHF. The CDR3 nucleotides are TGTGCCAGTAGTCCCGGGTCCCCTTTCGCGGCCCAGCATTTT. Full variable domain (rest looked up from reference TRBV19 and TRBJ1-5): DGGITQSPKYLFRKEGQNVTLSCEQNLNHDAMYWYRQDPGQGLRLIYYSQIVNDFQKGDIAEGYSVSREKKESFPLTVTSAQKNPTAFYLCASSPGSPFAAQHFGDGTRLSIL.

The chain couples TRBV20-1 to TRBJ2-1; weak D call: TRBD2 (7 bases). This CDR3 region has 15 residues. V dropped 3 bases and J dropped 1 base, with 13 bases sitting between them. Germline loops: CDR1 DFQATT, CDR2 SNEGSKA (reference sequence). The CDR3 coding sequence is TGCAGTGCTAGTGGCGGGGGCTGGTCCTACAATGAGCAGTTCTTC. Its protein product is CSASGGGWSYNEQFF.

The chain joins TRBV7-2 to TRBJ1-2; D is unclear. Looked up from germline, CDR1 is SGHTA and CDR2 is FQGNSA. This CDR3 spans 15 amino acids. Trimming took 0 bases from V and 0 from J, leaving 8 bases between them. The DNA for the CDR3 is TGTGCCAGCAGCTTAGCCGAGGGTTCTAACTATGGCTACACCTTC. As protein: CASSLAEGSNYGYTF.

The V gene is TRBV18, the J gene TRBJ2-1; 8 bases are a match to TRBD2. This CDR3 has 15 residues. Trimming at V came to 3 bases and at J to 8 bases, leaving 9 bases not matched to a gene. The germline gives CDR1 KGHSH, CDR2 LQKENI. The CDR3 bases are TGTGCCAGCTCACCGGGTAGCGGGATAGGGGATGAGCAGTTCTTC. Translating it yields CASSPGSGIGDEQFF.

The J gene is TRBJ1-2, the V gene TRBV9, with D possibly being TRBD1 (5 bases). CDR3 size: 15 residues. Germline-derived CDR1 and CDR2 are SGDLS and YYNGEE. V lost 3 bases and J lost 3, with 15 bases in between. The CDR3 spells CASSAGGADHYGYTF. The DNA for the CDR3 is TGTGCCAGCAGCGCGGGTGGGGCCGACCACTATGGCTACACCTTC. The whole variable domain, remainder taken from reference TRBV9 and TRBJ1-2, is DSGVTQTPKHLITATGQRVTLRCSPRSGDLSVYWYQQSLDQGLQFLIQYYNGEERAKGNILERFSAQQFPDLHSELNLSSLELGDSALYFCASSAGGADHYGYTFGSGTRLTVV.

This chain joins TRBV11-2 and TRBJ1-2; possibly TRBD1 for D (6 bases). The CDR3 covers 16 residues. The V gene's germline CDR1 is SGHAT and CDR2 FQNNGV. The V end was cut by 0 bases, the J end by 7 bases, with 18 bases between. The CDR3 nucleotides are TGTGCCAGCAGCTTAGATGGGGGCGTATTAGCGGGTGGCTACACCTTC. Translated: CASSLDGGVLAGGYTF.

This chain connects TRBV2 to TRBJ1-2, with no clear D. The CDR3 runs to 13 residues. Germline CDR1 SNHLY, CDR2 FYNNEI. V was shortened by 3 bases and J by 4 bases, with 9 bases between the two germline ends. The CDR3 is CASSESPAYGYTF. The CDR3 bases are TGTGCCAGCAGTGAGTCCCCAGCCTATGGCTACACCTTC.

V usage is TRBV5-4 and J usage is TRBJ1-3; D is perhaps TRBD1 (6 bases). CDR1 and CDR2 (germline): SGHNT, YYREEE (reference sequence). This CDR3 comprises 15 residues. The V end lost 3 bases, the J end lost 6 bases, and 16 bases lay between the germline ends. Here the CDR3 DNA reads TGTGCCAGCAGCTGGGACACGGGCATTACAAACACCATATATTTT. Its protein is CASSWDTGITNTIYF.

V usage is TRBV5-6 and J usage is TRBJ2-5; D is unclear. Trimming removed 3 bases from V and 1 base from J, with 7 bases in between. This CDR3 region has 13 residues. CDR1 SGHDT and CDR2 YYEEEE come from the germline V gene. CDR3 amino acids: CASSSNPQETQYF. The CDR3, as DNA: TGTGCCAGCAGCTCCAACCCCCAAGAGACCCAGTACTTC.

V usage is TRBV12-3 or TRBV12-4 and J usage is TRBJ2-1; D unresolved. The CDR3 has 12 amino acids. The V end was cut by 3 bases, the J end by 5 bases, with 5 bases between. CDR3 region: CASSFKDNEQFF. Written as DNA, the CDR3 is TGTGCCAGCAGTTTTAAGGACAATGAGCAGTTCTTC.

In DNA form, the CDR3 reads TGTGCCTGGAGTGAGTCAGGGGAAAATGGCTACACCTTC. Translating it yields CAWSESGENGYTF. This sequence joins TRBV30 and TRBJ1-2, with D perhaps TRBD1 (6 bases). Germline lookup yields CDR1 GTSNPN and CDR2 SVGIG (reference sequence). The CDR3 sequence is 13 residues long. Trimming shortened V by 1 base and J by 6 bases, and 12 bases separated the two germline ends.

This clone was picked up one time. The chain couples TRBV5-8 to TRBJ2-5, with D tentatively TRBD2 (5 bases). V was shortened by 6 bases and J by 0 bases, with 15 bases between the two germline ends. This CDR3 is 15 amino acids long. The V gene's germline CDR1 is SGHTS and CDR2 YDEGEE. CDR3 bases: TGTGCCAGCAACCTCTGGGAGACGTACCAAGAGACCCAGTACTTC. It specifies CASNLWETYQETQYF.

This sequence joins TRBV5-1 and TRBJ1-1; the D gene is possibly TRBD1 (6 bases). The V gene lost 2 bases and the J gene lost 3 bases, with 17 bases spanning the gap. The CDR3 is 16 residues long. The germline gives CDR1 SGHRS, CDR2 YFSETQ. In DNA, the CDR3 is TGCGCCAGCAGCTTTGTGCGTGGGGGGCGCGACACTGAAGCTTTCTTT. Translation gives CASSFVRGGRDTEAFF.

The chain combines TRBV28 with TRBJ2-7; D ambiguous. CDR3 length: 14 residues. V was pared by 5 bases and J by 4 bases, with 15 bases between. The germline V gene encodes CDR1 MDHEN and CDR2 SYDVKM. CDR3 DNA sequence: TGTGCCAGCAGTCCCAGGACCTTTCTATACGAGCAGTACTTC. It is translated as CASSPRTFLYEQYF.

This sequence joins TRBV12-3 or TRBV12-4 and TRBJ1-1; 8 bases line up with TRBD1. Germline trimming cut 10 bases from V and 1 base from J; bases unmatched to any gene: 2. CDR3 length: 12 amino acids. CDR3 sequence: CATGQGNTEAFF. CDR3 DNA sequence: TGTGCCACCGGACAGGGGAACACTGAAGCTTTCTTT.

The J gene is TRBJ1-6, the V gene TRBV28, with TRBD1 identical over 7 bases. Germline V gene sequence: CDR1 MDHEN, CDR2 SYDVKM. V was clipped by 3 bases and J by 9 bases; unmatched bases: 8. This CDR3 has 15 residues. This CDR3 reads CASSFFGTATSPLHF. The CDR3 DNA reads TGTGCCAGCAGTTTCTTCGGGACAGCCACTTCACCCCTCCACTTT.

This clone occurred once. The chain's CDR3 is CASSLGGGTNTEAFF. CDR3 DNA sequence: TGTGCCAGCAGCTTAGGAGGGGGGACGAACACTGAAGCTTTCTTT. The chain carries TRBV7-2 and TRBJ1-1; weak D call: TRBD1 (6 bases). The CDR3 totals 15 residues. V lost 1 base to trimming and J lost 1 base, with 10 bases between them. CDR1 and CDR2 from the germline V gene are SGHTA and FQGNSA. Drawing the rest from reference TRBV7-2 and TRBJ1-1, the complete variable domain is GAGVSQSPSNKVTEKGKDVELRCDPISGHTALYWYRQSLGQGLEFLIYFQGNSAPDKSGLPSDRFSAERTGGSVSTLTIQRTQQEDSAVYLCASSLGGGTNTEAFFGQGTRLTVV.

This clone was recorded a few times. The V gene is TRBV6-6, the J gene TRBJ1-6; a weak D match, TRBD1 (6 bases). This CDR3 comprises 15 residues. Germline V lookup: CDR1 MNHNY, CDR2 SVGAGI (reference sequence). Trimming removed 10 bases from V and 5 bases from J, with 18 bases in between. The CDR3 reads CATNPRTDDNSPLHF. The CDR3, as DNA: TGTGCCACCAACCCCCGGACAGATGATAATTCACCCCTCCACTTT.

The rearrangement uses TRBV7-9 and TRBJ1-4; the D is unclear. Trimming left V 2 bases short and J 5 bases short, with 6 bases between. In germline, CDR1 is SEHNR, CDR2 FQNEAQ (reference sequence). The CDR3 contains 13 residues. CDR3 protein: CASSLQANEKLFF. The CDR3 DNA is TGTGCCAGCAGCTTACAAGCAAATGAAAAACTGTTTTTT.

The CDR3 DNA reads as TGTGCCAGTAGTTTCCTTTGGGGGCTTAGTGAAGCTTTCTTT. Translation: CASSFLWGLSEAFF. This sequence joins TRBV19 and TRBJ1-1; weak D call: TRBD1 (6 bases). The CDR3 is 14 residues long. From germline, CDR1 is LNHDA and CDR2 SQIVND (reference sequence). Trimming cost V 5 bases and J 7 bases, with 17 bases left between them.

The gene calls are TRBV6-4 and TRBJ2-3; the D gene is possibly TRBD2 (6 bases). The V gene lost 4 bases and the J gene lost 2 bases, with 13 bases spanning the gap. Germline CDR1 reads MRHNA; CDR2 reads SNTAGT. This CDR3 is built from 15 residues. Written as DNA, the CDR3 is TGTGCCAGCAGTGTGGAACGGGACTCCACAGATACGCAGTATTTT. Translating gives CASSVERDSTDTQYF.

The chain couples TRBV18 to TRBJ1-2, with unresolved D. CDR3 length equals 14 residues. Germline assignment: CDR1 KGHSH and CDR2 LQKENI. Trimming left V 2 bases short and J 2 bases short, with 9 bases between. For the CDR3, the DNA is TGTGCCAGCTCACCAGACGCAGCCAACTATGGCTACACCTTC. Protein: CASSPDAANYGYTF.

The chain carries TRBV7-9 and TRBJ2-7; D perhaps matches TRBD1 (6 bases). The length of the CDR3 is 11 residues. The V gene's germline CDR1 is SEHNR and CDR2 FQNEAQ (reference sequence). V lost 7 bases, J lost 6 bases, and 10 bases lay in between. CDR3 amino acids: CASKGQTEQYF. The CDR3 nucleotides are TGTGCCAGCAAGGGACAAACCGAGCAGTACTTC.

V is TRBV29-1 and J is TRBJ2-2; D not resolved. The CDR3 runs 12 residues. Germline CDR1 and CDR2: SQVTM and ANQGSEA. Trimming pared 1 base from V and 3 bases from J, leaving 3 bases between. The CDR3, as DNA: TGCAGCGTTGAAGCGGACACCGGGGAGCTGTTTTTT. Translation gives CSVEADTGELFF.

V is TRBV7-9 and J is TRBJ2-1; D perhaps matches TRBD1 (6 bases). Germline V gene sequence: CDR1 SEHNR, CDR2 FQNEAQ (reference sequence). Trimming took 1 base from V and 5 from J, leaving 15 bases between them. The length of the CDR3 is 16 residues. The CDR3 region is CASSLDGQRTDNEQFF. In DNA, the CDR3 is TGTGCCAGCAGCTTAGATGGACAGCGCACCGACAATGAGCAGTTCTTC.